These 21 T cell receptor beta chains were sequenced from one sample in a study of response to subunit inactivated influenza vaccine (dated by TCRdb to between 2017 and 2018). Library prep was done by RT-PCR. TCRdb lists the instrument as Illumina HiSeq 2500. TCRdb cleaned the public reads at Q25 with fastp, built clones with MiXCR and kept in-frame beta chains. Each entry is one CDR3 protein sequence, shown with its most common DNA and genes. The sample table shows around 760,000 distinct CDR3 sequences, and 14% are seen once. The ten largest clones add up to 6.5% to 8.5% of the sample. The specimen was PBMCs from blood, collected around two weeks before vaccination. The receptors derive from a man between 45 and 60 years old who received an inactivated influenza vaccine. Donor details come from another sample of the same person, matched by shared clones.

This clonotype occurred many times. This chain links TRBV7-9 with TRBJ2-3, with D unresolved. From germline, CDR1 is SEHNR and CDR2 FQNEAQ (reference sequence). This CDR3 spans 14 amino acids. V gave up 5 bases and J gave up 2 bases, with 11 bases separating them. The CDR3 region is CASSARHNTDTQYF. The DNA for the CDR3 is TGTGCCAGCAGCGCCCGACATAACACAGATACGCAGTATTTT.

There are many counts of this clonotype. J is TRBJ2-2 and V is TRBV5-1; tentatively, D is TRBD1 or TRBD2 (5 bases each). Germline V gives CDR1 SGHRS, CDR2 YFSETQ. The V and J ends lost 5 bases and 4 bases respectively, with 15 bases between them. This CDR3 has 15 residues. The CDR3 reads CASRQEAGRTGELFF. The CDR3 nucleotides read TGCGCCAGCAGACAGGAGGCAGGGCGCACCGGGGAGCTGTTTTTT.

This clonotype was seen ten or more times. The chain uses TRBV28 and TRBJ1-5; D unclear. Germline V CDR1 and CDR2: MDHEN, SYDVKM. Between the trimmed V and J ends, which lost 1 base and 6 bases, there was a span of 4 bases. This CDR3 is 12 amino acids long. The DNA for the CDR3 is TGTGCCAGCAGTTTATTTGGTCAGCCCCAGCATTTT. Translated, it gives CASSLFGQPQHF.

V usage is TRBV4-2 and J usage is TRBJ2-7; 8 nucleotides agree with TRBD2. CDR1 LGHNA and CDR2 YNFKEQ come from the germline V gene. The junction had 10 bases not matched to a gene; V was cut back by 4 bases and J by 2 bases. The CDR3 spans 16 residues. This CDR3 is CASSRVTGTSTYEQYF. In nucleotides, the CDR3 is TGTGCCAGCAGCCGAGTAACCGGGACTAGTACCTACGAGCAGTACTTC.

J is TRBJ2-1 and V is TRBV7-3, with D perhaps TRBD2 (6 bases). The CDR3 runs to 16 residues. Trimming removed 5 bases from V and 0 bases from J, with 14 bases in between. The germline CDR1 and CDR2 sequences are SGHTA and FQGTGA. Here the CDR3 DNA reads TGTGCCAGCAGCCCTTTTCGGGGGAGCTCCTACAATGAGCAGTTCTTC. Translating gives CASSPFRGSSYNEQFF. The full variable domain, completed using reference TRBV7-3 and TRBJ2-1, is GAGVSQTPSNKVTEKGKYVELRCDPISGHTALYWYRQSLGQGPEFLIYFQGTGAADDSGLPNDRFFAVRPEGSVSTLKIQRTERGDSAVYLCASSPFRGSSYNEQFFGPGTRLTVL.

The chain employs TRBV9 and TRBJ2-3; possible D gene TRBD1, 6 bases. The CDR3 loop spans 17 amino acids. Germline assignment: CDR1 SGDLS and CDR2 YYNGEE. V lost 3 bases and J lost 3, with 20 bases in between. CDR3 sequence: CASSDPTVGAVTDTQYF. The CDR3 nucleotides are TGTGCCAGCAGCGACCCGACGGTGGGGGCGGTGACAGATACGCAGTATTTT.

The gene calls are TRBV7-2 and TRBJ2-3; a possible D gene is TRBD2 (5 bases). This CDR3 is built from 15 residues. The V end lost 5 bases, the J end lost 2 bases, and 14 bases lay between the germline ends. Germline V gene sequence: CDR1 SGHTA, CDR2 FQGNSA. The CDR3 DNA reads TGTGCCAGCAGCCCTTGGGGAGACCCCACAGATACGCAGTATTTT. Protein: CASSPWGDPTDTQYF.

The chain carries TRBV2 and TRBJ2-7, with D possibly being TRBD1 (6 bases). In germline, CDR1 is SNHLY, CDR2 FYNNEI. Between the trimmed V and J ends, which lost 2 bases and 6 bases, there was a span of 17 bases. The CDR3 extends over 15 amino acids. In DNA form, the CDR3 reads TGTGCCAGCAGTGAAATGGGACAAGGGTTGGGCGAGCAGTACTTC. This sequence encodes CASSEMGQGLGEQYF.

The chain carries TRBV4-1 and TRBJ1-1, with a tentative D call TRBD1 (6 bases). Germline V gives CDR1 MGHRA, CDR2 YSYEKL. CDR3 length equals 16 residues. The V and J ends lost 5 bases and 3 bases respectively, with 19 bases between them. CDR3 residues: CASSSLRGGADTEAFF. The DNA of the CDR3 is TGCGCCAGCAGCTCCCTGAGGGGGGGCGCGGACACTGAAGCTTTCTTT.

This clonotype turned up a few times. The chain combines TRBV29-1 with TRBJ2-1; 7 bases match TRBD2. Looked up from germline, CDR1 is SQVTM and CDR2 is ANQGSEA. Losses at the gene ends were 8 bases for V and 6 bases for J; bases not matched to a gene: 22. The CDR3 runs 17 residues. As DNA, the CDR3 is TGCAGCTTCTACCCCAGGGCGTCAGGACTAGTTTGCAATGAGCAGTTCTTC. It specifies CSFYPRASGLVCNEQFF.

The rearrangement joins TRBV7-2 to TRBJ2-3; 11 nucleotides match TRBD2. V shed 4 bases, J shed 0 bases, and the junction held 6 bases outside the gene matches. The CDR3 extends over 17 amino acids. In germline, CDR1 is SGHTA, CDR2 FQGNSA. In DNA, the CDR3 is TGTGCCAGCAGCTATCGATTAGCGGGGGGGAGCACAGATACGCAGTATTTT. It codes for CASSYRLAGGSTDTQYF. Full variable domain (missing parts from reference TRBV7-2 and TRBJ2-3): GAGVSQSPSNKVTEKGKDVELRCDPISGHTALYWYRQSLGQGLEFLIYFQGNSAPDKSGLPSDRFSAERTGGSVSTLTIQRTQQEDSAVYLCASSYRLAGGSTDTQYFGPGTRLTVL.

This clonotype occurred a few times. The chain uses TRBV11-2 and TRBJ2-7; 9 bases map to TRBD1. The CDR3 totals 14 residues. Germline V gives CDR1 SGHAT, CDR2 FQNNGV. The V and J ends lost 6 bases and 4 bases, in that order; junction bases with no gene match: 7. This CDR3 reads CASSLGQGKYEQYF. CDR3 nucleotides: TGTGCCAGCAGTTTGGGACAGGGAAAATACGAGCAGTACTTC.

J is TRBJ1-4 and V is TRBV3-1; possible D gene TRBD1, 5 bases. The V end was cut by 1 base, the J end by 7 bases, with 19 bases between. Germline-derived CDR1 and CDR2 are LGHDT and YNNKEL (reference sequence). The CDR3 spans 17 residues. The CDR3 region has the DNA TGTGCCAGCAGCCAAGGCCAAATGGGGCCGGTGGGTGAAAAACTGTTTTTT. Translation gives CASSQGQMGPVGEKLFF.

J is TRBJ2-1 and V is TRBV6-2 or TRBV6-3, with D possibly matching TRBD2 (5 bases). Trimming shortened V by 2 bases and J by 10 bases, and 12 bases separated the two germline ends. CDR1 and CDR2 from the germline V gene are MNHEY and SVGEGT. CDR3 size: 13 residues. This chain's CDR3 is CASSYLALGEQFF. CDR3 bases: TGTGCCAGCAGTTACCTAGCCCTCGGGGAGCAGTTCTTC.

This clonotype was recorded a few times. The V call is TRBV7-9, the J call TRBJ2-2; D ambiguous. Germline V gene data show CDR1 as SEHNR and CDR2 as FQNEAQ (reference sequence). The CDR3 spans 14 residues. The germline V and J ends were trimmed by 0 bases and 7 bases, with 9 bases remaining between them. This CDR3 reads CASSLAGPYGELFF. In nucleotides, the CDR3 is TGTGCCAGCAGCTTAGCCGGTCCATACGGGGAGCTGTTTTTT.

This clonotype was detected only a few times. V gene TRBV5-1 combines with J gene TRBJ2-7; D gene uncertain. CDR1 SGHRS and CDR2 YFSETQ come from the germline V gene. The CDR3 runs 13 residues. V shed 0 bases and J shed 10 bases, with 14 bases lying between them. This CDR3 is CASSLEGPGPQYF. CDR3 in DNA: TGCGCCAGCAGCTTGGAGGGCCCCGGTCCCCAGTACTTC.

In this sample, this clonotype turned up a few times. This sequence joins TRBV28 and TRBJ2-7; possible D gene TRBD1, 6 bases. The CDR3 is 14 amino acids. Germline CDR1 and CDR2: MDHEN and SYDVKM. V lost 7 bases, J lost 3 bases, and 16 bases lay in between. The CDR3 DNA sequence: TGTGCCAGCACCCGACAGGTATTGATCTACGAGCAGTACTTC. Protein: CASTRQVLIYEQYF.

The genes are TRBV6-5 and TRBJ2-1, with TRBD2 identical over 7 bases. The CDR3 is 14 amino acids. V trimming: 5 bases; J trimming: 8 bases; junction bases outside the gene matches: 9. Per the germline V gene, CDR1 is MNHEY and CDR2 is SVGAGI. The CDR3 DNA reads as TGTGCCAGCAGTCTCCTCGGGGGGTGGGATGAGCAGTTCTTC. It codes for CASSLLGGWDEQFF.

To note about this clonotype: At one boundary the junction diverges from the germline segment, which might be a read error. The genes are TRBV5-1 and TRBJ1-6; the D is unclear. The CDR3 runs 14 residues. Germline CDR1 and CDR2: SGHRS and YFSETQ. The CDR3: CASGLEAVGSPLHF. In nucleotides, the CDR3 is TGCGCCAGCGGCTTGGAGGCCGTGGGTTCACCCCTCCACTTT.

This clonotype has a handful of counts. The chain couples TRBV10-3 to TRBJ2-2, with 10 nucleotides matching TRBD1. Germline V gene sequence: CDR1 ENHRY, CDR2 SYGVKD. The CDR3 contains 15 residues. After removal of 6 bases from V and 4 bases from J, the junction contained 5 bases not matched to a gene. The CDR3 coding sequence is TGTGCCATCAGCGGGACAGGGGCGCTCACCGGGGAGCTGTTTTTT. This translates into CAISGTGALTGELFF.

The genes are TRBV5-5 and TRBJ2-4; 10 positions agree with TRBD2. Germline CDR1 SGHKS, CDR2 YYEKEE (reference sequence). Losses at the gene ends were 4 bases for V and 7 bases for J; bases not matched to a gene: 8. The CDR3 spans 15 residues. CDR3 DNA: TGTGCCAGCAGCGGCCCTTTAGCGGGGGGTAACATTCAGTACTTC. Translating it yields CASSGPLAGGNIQYF. Drawing the rest from reference TRBV5-5 and TRBJ2-4, the complete variable domain is DAGVTQSPTHLIKTRGQQVTLRCSPISGHKSVSWYQQVLGQGPQFIFQYYEKEERGRGNFPDRFSARQFPNYSSELNVNALLLGDSALYLCASSGPLAGGNIQYFGAGTRLSVL.